This T cell receptor (beta chain) was captured by sequencing in a study of cytomegalovirus exposure and HLA in healthy donors. The CDR3 loop spans 18 amino acids. Per germline, CDR1 LGHNA and CDR2 YNFKEQ. Study-wide points: More than 15,000 TCR beta sequences were associated with HLA alleles at 0.05 false discovery rate in a later analysis. A later analysis showed HLA-associated TCR beta chains outstripping equally common others in clonal expansion.

This PCR relied on a set of 60 Vbeta primers and 13 Jbeta primers. TCRdb keeps only in-frame clones here, not all; method: immunoSEQ multiplex PCR. Among approximately 85,000 clones listed, around two thirds were seen once. This clone was observed a few times. Antigen specificity is unknown. This clonotype originated in a woman aged 25 to 45 in good health and CMV-seropositive. The sample taken for sequencing was PBMCs. V usage is TRBV4-2 and J usage is TRBJ2-5; D gene unclear. The J call is doubtful: the DNA matches TRBJ2-7 better. The CDR3 bases are TGTGCCAGCAGCCAAGATCTGTGGGTGACCGGAGTACCCTACGAGCAGTACTTC. Translation: CASSQDLWVTGVPYEQYF.